Each of the 17 T cell receptor beta chains below was sequenced from the same sample in a study of T cells of healthy individuals. TCRdb reprocessed the 5' RACE reads via MiXCR and lists one record per CDR3 protein. Of nearly 100,000 distinct CDR3 sequences in the sample, roughly 15% were seen once. The receptor set was obtained from a human donor in good health.

This chain connects TRBV7-2 to TRBJ1-1, with TRBD1 as a possible D gene (5 bases). Looked up from germline, CDR1 is SGHTA and CDR2 is FQGNSA. V was cut by 4 bases and J by 11 bases, with 17 bases left in between. The CDR3 is 13 amino acids. The CDR3 sequence is CASSSSVGDQAFF. The CDR3 DNA reads TGTGCCAGCAGCTCGTCGGTCGGGGACCAGGCTTTCTTT.

The chain couples TRBV3-1 to TRBJ2-1; possible D gene TRBD1, 5 bases. The germline CDR1 and CDR2 sequences are LGHDT and YNNKEL (reference sequence). CDR3 length: 18 residues. Trimming removed 1 base from V and 1 base from J, with 17 bases in between. In DNA form, the CDR3 reads TGTGCCAGCAGCCAAGTGTTATTGGGGCAGGATTCCTACAATGAGCAGTTCTTC. It specifies CASSQVLLGQDSYNEQFF.

This clonotype was seen only a few times. This chain joins TRBV30 and TRBJ2-2, with a possible D match to TRBD2 (6 bases). Germline lookup yields CDR1 GTSNPN and CDR2 SVGIG (reference sequence). This CDR3 region has 17 residues. V was shortened by 4 bases and J by 0 bases, with 18 bases between the two germline ends. The DNA of the CDR3 is TGTGCCTGGAAAGGGACTCCACGGTCGTCGAACACCGGGGAGCTGTTTTTT. Encoded protein: CAWKGTPRSSNTGELFF.

The rearrangement uses TRBV20-1 and TRBJ2-3; 8 bases fit TRBD2. CDR3 length: 14 residues. The ends lost 7 bases at V and 2 bases at J; junction bases unmatched: 8. Germline V gene data show CDR1 as DFQATT and CDR2 as SNEGSKA (reference sequence). CDR3 bases: TGCAGTGTAACCCCGGGAGGGCCCACAGATACGCAGTATTTT. Encoded protein: CSVTPGGPTDTQYF.

The rearrangement joins TRBV28 to TRBJ1-4; no reliable D call. The germline V and J ends were trimmed by 5 bases and 12 bases, with 22 bases remaining between them. The length of the CDR3 is 15 residues. CDR1 is MDHEN, CDR2 SYDVKM, per germline. The CDR3 DNA follows: TGTGCCAGCAGTCTCCCGGAACCCAGGAATGGCCAACTGTTTTTT. This encodes CASSLPEPRNGQLFF. Looking up the rest from reference TRBV28 and TRBJ1-4 gives the full variable domain: DVKVTQSSRYLVKRTGEKVFLECVQDMDHENMFWYRQDPGLGLRLIYFSYDVKMKEKGDIPEGYSVSREKKERFSLILESASTNQTSMYLCASSLPEPRNGQLFFGSGTQLSVL.

This clonotype was recorded many times. This chain joins TRBV18 and TRBJ2-4; D ambiguous. From germline, CDR1 is KGHSH and CDR2 LQKENI. The V end was cut by 4 bases, the J end by 6 bases, with 10 bases between. This CDR3 spans 13 amino acids. The CDR3 is CASSQAEGNIQYF. The CDR3 coding sequence is TGTGCCAGCTCACAGGCAGAAGGAAACATTCAGTACTTC.

The chain uses TRBV7-2 and TRBJ2-7, with D unclear. This CDR3 is built from 14 residues. The germline V gene has CDR1 SGHTA and CDR2 FQGNSA. With 1 base removed from V and 2 bases from J, the gap between germline ends came to 9 bases. CDR3 protein: CASSLVGQPYEQYF. In DNA, the CDR3 is TGTGCCAGCAGCTTAGTCGGCCAACCCTACGAGCAGTACTTC.

The chain carries TRBV28 and TRBJ1-6; TRBD1 aligns across 9 bases. The CDR3 consists of 12 residues. V trimming: 9 bases; J trimming: 7 bases; junction bases outside the gene matches: 1. Germline values: CDR1 MDHEN, CDR2 SYDVKM. The CDR3 region has the DNA TGTGCCAGTACAGGGGGCAATTCACCCCTCCACTTT. Translated, it gives CASTGGNSPLHF.

This clonotype was recorded a few times. This rearrangement joins TRBV28 to TRBJ1-2; D unresolved. The V end was cut by 6 bases, the J end by 4 bases, with 6 bases between. This CDR3 is 11 amino acids long. CDR1 and CDR2 from the germline V gene are MDHEN and SYDVKM. This CDR3 is CASRDGYGYTF. The DNA of the CDR3 is TGTGCCAGCAGAGACGGCTATGGCTACACCTTC.

This clonotype has a handful of counts. CDR3 DNA sequence: TGTGCCAGCAGCTTCGGGTACAATGAGCAGTTCTTC. This translates into CASSFGYNEQFF. The chain combines TRBV7-2 with TRBJ2-1; no clear D. This CDR3 contains 12 residues. The germline gives CDR1 SGHTA, CDR2 FQGNSA. V lost 3 bases to trimming and J lost 4 bases, with 4 bases between them.

This clonotype has only a few counts. The chain recombines TRBV3-1 with TRBJ2-5; weak D call: TRBD2 (5 bases). Germline V CDR1 and CDR2: LGHDT, YNNKEL (reference sequence). The CDR3 extends over 14 amino acids. With 0 bases removed from V and 5 bases from J, the gap between germline ends came to 10 bases. The CDR3 DNA is TGTGCCAGCAGCCAAGATACAAGGAGGGAGACCCAGTACTTC. Protein product: CASSQDTRRETQYF.

The V call is TRBV11-1, the J call TRBJ1-3, with D uncertain. Trimming cost V 4 bases and J 0 bases, with 13 bases left between them. The germline CDR1 and CDR2 sequences are SGHAT and FQDESV (reference sequence). The CDR3 is made up of 16 amino acids. This CDR3 reads CASSSPGSASGNTIYF. The CDR3 coding sequence is TGTGCCAGCAGCTCGCCCGGGAGCGCCTCTGGAAACACCATATATTTT.

This clonotype was seen a handful of times. V usage is TRBV21-1 and J usage is TRBJ1-5. TRBV21-1 corresponds to a pseudogene. This CDR3 spans 16 amino acids. The CDR3 loop is CASSKVRSDSNQPQHF. The CDR3 bases are TGTGCCAGCAGCAAAGTAAGGTCGGATAGCAATCAGCCCCAGCATTTT.

This clonotype was seen ten or more times. This rearrangement joins TRBV28 to TRBJ2-2; unclear D gene. Germline V lookup: CDR1 MDHEN, CDR2 SYDVKM. V lost 5 bases to trimming and J lost 7 bases, with 5 bases between them. The CDR3 totals 11 residues. DNA for the CDR3: TGTGCCAGCAGTAAATTCGGGGAGCTGTTTTTT. This gives the protein CASSKFGELFF.

This chain connects TRBV6-5 to TRBJ2-2; TRBD2 is a possible D gene (5 bases). The CDR3 sequence is 17 residues long. Trimming removed 3 bases at V and 3 bases at J, with 17 bases between. Germline CDR1 is MNHEY and CDR2 is SVGAGI. The CDR3 region has the DNA TGTGCCAGCAGTTATGTGATCGCGGGCGCTGACACCGGGGAGCTGTTTTTT. Translation: CASSYVIAGADTGELFF.

As for this clonotype: This may come from a read error, since a much larger clone is one base off. V gene TRBV10-3 combines with J gene TRBJ2-2; the D gene is possibly TRBD2 (6 bases). The CDR3 is made up of 13 amino acids. The V gene lost 10 bases and the J gene lost 7 bases, with 16 bases spanning the gap. CDR1 and CDR2 from the germline V gene are ENHRY and SYGVKD. This chain's CDR3 is CATGAPAGGELFF. In nucleotides, the CDR3 is TGTGCCACCGGGGCACCAGCGGGCGGGGAGCTGTTTTTT.

This clonotype was detected a few times. The gene calls are TRBV20-1 and TRBJ1-6; D might be TRBD1 (5 bases). The germline V gene encodes CDR1 DFQATT and CDR2 SNEGSKA (reference sequence). This CDR3 comprises 16 residues. Trimming pared 6 bases from V and 1 base from J, leaving 16 bases between. CDR3 sequence reads: CSATSGGGSYNSPLHF. The CDR3 bases are TGCAGTGCGACCTCGGGGGGGGGGTCCTATAATTCACCCCTCCACTTT.